This record covers a single T cell receptor beta chain. This clonotype was detected only a few times. The antigen it recognizes is unknown. No much larger clone exists at a distance of one base, and base qualities are not known. The CDR3 runs 14 residues from the cysteine to the phenylalanine. Left in the record is the CDR3 DNA by itself, 42 bases read in frame from the first base. In the germline V gene (reference sequence), CDR1 corresponds to DFQATT and CDR2 to SNEGSKA. The germline V and J ends show losses of 6 bases and 9 bases respectively, and no gene match explains 11 bases of the junction. In the paper's terms, the treatment or condition label means: live attenuated yellow fever vaccine strain. At each blood-draw timepoint, two biological replicates of bulk PBMCs were obtained. A standard Ficoll-Paque protocol was used to isolate PBMCs from peripheral blood. TriZol was used to extract RNA from bulk PBMCs, from CD4 and CD8 fractions, and from dextramer-positive and dextramer-negative fractions.

TCR cDNA was synthesized by 5'RACE template switching, through which a universal primer site and unique molecular identifiers were introduced. cDNA synthesis was primed from both the TCR alpha and TCR beta constant segments. Library amplification involved two PCR steps, and the second step added sample barcodes and sequencing adapters. Sequencing of libraries was performed on Illumina HiSeq 2500 (2x100 bp) or NovaSeq (2x150 bp). The source study handled its data this way. MIGEC was used to demultiplex reads and collapse the reads into UMI consensus sequences, and MiXCR was used for V(D)J alignment. Clonotypes responding to the vaccine were identified with edgeR on replicate PBMC samples, with the criteria of FDR below 0.01 and a log2 fold change above 5 up to day 15. Each bulk clonotype received a CD4 or CD8 identity based on whether the sequenced CD4 or CD8 repertoire contained that clonotype at higher abundance. TCRdb took the public reads, trimmed them with fastp at Q25, ran MiXCR for clone calling and kept in-frame beta chains. Identical CDR3 proteins give one entry, which carries the most common genes and DNA. TCRdb, not the original authors, processed these V and J calls. The sample profile shows 300,000 to 400,000 distinct CDR3 sequences; roughly 7.5% of them were found once. The ten largest clones take up 15% to 20% of the sample.

The data stem from a study of T cells after yellow fever vaccination (dated by TCRdb to about 2019). Regarding the research as a whole: The SMART-Seq v4 Ultra Low Input RNA kit was used to prepare libraries from fractions with low cell numbers. Blood was drawn at multiple timepoints before and after primary and secondary immunization, with bulk PBMC replicates and cell subsets isolated. The cohort comprised two healthy male donors, one aged 18 to 29 and one aged 30 to 40 years. To follow T-cell clones before and after both primary and booster YFV17D yellow fever vaccination, bulk TCR alpha and beta repertoires underwent longitudinal sequencing. Results the study describes overall, beyond this receptor: Computational filtering was required because FACS-sorted repertoires could contain abundant contaminating clonotypes from the bulk population. After the booster, most clones that had expanded after primary vaccination were detected again (around 97% of CD4 and 88% of CD8), suggesting broad maintenance of memory. The secondary T-cell response was weaker than the primary response but faster, peaking on day 5 instead of day 15. The study included only two donors, which limits how far the findings can be generalized. A small fraction of clonotypes appeared in both the CD4 and CD8 compartments, likely as a result of convergent recombination.

Recombination linked TRBV20-1 to TRBJ2-3; 11 central nucleotides agree with TRBD1. This receptor was obtained from a man between 18 and 35 years old who received the YFV17D yellow fever vaccine. Sample: PBMCs, taken 45 days after the first yellow fever vaccination. CDR3 loop: CSATPGQGVRTQYF. The DNA is as follows: TGCAGTGCGACTCCGGGACAGGGGGTTCGGACGCAGTATTTT.